There are many counts of the clone carrying this T cell receptor beta chain. The data stem from a study of T cells in Graves' hyperthyroidism and ophthalmopathy. Template material for amplifying TCR beta CDR3 regions consisted of RNA transcripts. HTBI primers were the set used in a first-round RT-PCR of the TCR CDR3. TCRdb re-called the multiplex PCR reads with MiXCR, one entry per CDR3 protein. The sample lists 490,000 or so distinct CDR3 sequences, around a fifth seen once, with 45% to 50% in the top ten. The clonotype was recovered from a woman in her 70s with Graves' ophthalmopathy. The sample comprised blood.

CDR3 loop: CATTTALNTEAFF. The CDR3 region has the DNA TGTGCCACTACGACAGCGTTGAACACTGAAGCTTTCTTT. V and J are TRBV6-1 and TRBJ1-1; the D gene is possibly TRBD1 (5 bases). The ends were cut back, 10 bases at V and 0 bases at J, with 12 bases in the middle. The CDR3 contains 13 residues. The germline CDR1 and CDR2 sequences are MNHNS and SASEGT.